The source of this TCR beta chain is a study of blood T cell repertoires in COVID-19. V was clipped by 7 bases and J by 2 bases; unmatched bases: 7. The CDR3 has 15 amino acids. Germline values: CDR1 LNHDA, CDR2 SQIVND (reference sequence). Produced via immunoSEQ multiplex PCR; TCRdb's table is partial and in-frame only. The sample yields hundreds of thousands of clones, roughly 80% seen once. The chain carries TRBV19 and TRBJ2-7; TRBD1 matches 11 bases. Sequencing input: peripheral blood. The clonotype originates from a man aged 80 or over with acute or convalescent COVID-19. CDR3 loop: CASTLGQGGAYEQYF. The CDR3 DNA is TGTGCCAGTACCCTGGGACAGGGGGGAGCCTACGAGCAGTACTTC.